This T cell receptor (beta chain) was profiled in a study of T cells in localized non-small cell lung cancer. TCRdb's table, derived via immunoSEQ multiplex PCR, lists solely in-frame clones and lacks some. The sample has almost 40,000 clones, 86% seen once. In its sample, this clone was seen once. Its antigen is still unknown. Study-level results: The greatest T cell clonality was found in uninvolved adjacent lung (higher than in tumor). Within adjacent lung there appeared a median 57 of the top 100 tumor clones. Higher adjacent-lung clonality was associated with shorter survival.

Trimming left V 0 bases short and J 4 bases short, with 5 bases between. The CDR3 has 13 residues. CDR1 SGHRS and CDR2 YFSETQ come from the germline V gene. The chain couples TRBV5-1 to TRBJ1-5, with D uncertain. The sample was peripheral blood mononuclear cells, taken before any cancer treatment. The clonotype comes from a male donor aged 60 or over with stage II lung adenocarcinoma. CDR3 sequence: CASSLASNQPQHF. The CDR3 nucleotides read TGCGCCAGCAGCTTGGCCTCGAATCAGCCCCAGCATTTT.